The 24 T cell receptor beta chains below were found in one sample sequenced in a study of identical twins. MiXCR, run by TCRdb on the 5' RACE reads, gives a single entry per CDR3 protein. The table lists fewer than 500,000 distinct CDR3 sequences, 20% to 25% of them singletons, with approximately 2.9% in the top ten. This sample also appeared in a second study, on T cells expressing NK-cell markers.

The sequenced sample was CD4+ T cells sorted from blood. These TCRs come from a woman younger than 35 in good health.

V is TRBV20-1 and J is TRBJ2-3; tentatively, D is TRBD1 or TRBD2 (5 bases each). V lost 4 bases and J lost 7, with 15 bases in between. The CDR3 is made up of 13 amino acids. Looked up from germline, CDR1 is DFQATT and CDR2 is SNEGSKA (reference sequence). CDR3: CSANPGLENTQYF. The CDR3 nucleotides are TGCAGTGCTAACCCGGGGCTCGAAAATACGCAGTATTTT.

This clonotype has more than one count but fewer than ten. The chain links TRBV6-1 to TRBJ2-5; 8 bases match TRBD2. V shed 6 bases, J shed 2 bases, and the junction held 2 bases outside the gene matches. This CDR3 is 13 amino acids long. Germline V gene data show CDR1 as MNHNS and CDR2 as SASEGT. CDR3 sequence reads: CASRTSGQETQYF. The CDR3 DNA sequence: TGTGCCAGCAGAACTAGCGGACAAGAGACCCAGTACTTC.

This clonotype was counted between two and nine times. This rearrangement joins TRBV7-9 to TRBJ2-7; TRBD1 matches 9 bases. This CDR3 is built from 16 residues. Germline V CDR1 and CDR2: SEHNR, FQNEAQ (reference sequence). The V gene end was trimmed by 3 bases and the J gene end by 2 bases; junction bases not matched to a gene: 8. The CDR3 nucleotides read TGTGCCAGCAGCTTTGGGAAGGGGACAGGGACCTACGAGCAGTACTTC. It is translated as CASSFGKGTGTYEQYF.

A few counts support this clonotype. The V and J genes are TRBV15 and TRBJ2-2; D gene unclear. Trimming stripped 2 bases from V and 5 bases from J, with 12 bases between. Per germline, CDR1 LNHNV and CDR2 YYDKDF (reference sequence). The CDR3 length is 15 residues. Here the CDR3 DNA reads TGTGCCACCAGCAGAAGGCTGGGTCGGACCGGGGAGCTGTTTTTT. Translation gives CATSRRLGRTGELFF.

This rearrangement joins TRBV5-1 to TRBJ2-5; 8 positions agree with TRBD2. Germline V lookup: CDR1 SGHRS, CDR2 YFSETQ. This CDR3 comprises 14 residues. The J segment lost 3 bases and the V segment lost 3 bases, leaving 4 bases of the junction unmatched. The CDR3 protein is CASSWRGAEETQYF. CDR3 bases: TGCGCCAGCAGCTGGCGGGGGGCCGAAGAGACCCAGTACTTC.

The V gene is TRBV12-3 or TRBV12-4, the J gene TRBJ2-1, with TRBD2 identical over 9 bases. This CDR3 contains 14 residues. The V and J ends lost 7 bases and 7 bases, in that order; junction bases with no gene match: 8. The CDR3 bases are TGTGCCAGCACCTCTGGACTAGCGATAAATGAGCAGTTCTTC. It specifies CASTSGLAINEQFF.

This clonotype was seen at least ten times. The chain combines TRBV6-2 or TRBV6-3 with TRBJ2-7; D not resolved. CDR3 length equals 15 residues. V was trimmed by 5 bases and J by 3 bases, leaving 17 bases between them. The germline gives CDR1 MNHEY, CDR2 SVGEGT. The CDR3 region is CASSPDTSARYEQYF. In nucleotides, the CDR3 is TGTGCCAGCAGTCCCGACACGTCGGCACGCTACGAGCAGTACTTC.

This clonotype was seen only a few times. The J gene is TRBJ2-1, the V gene TRBV20-1; the match to TRBD2 covers 11 bases. V gave up 6 bases and J gave up 14 bases; unmatched junction bases: 15. The CDR3 extends over 14 amino acids. Germline CDR1 reads DFQATT; CDR2 reads SNEGSKA (reference sequence). The CDR3 sequence: CSALVGVAGGPEFF. For the CDR3, the DNA is TGCAGTGCCTTGGTAGGGGTAGCGGGAGGGCCGGAGTTCTTC.

This chain joins TRBV5-1 and TRBJ2-7; D remains ambiguous. The germline CDR1 and CDR2 sequences are SGHRS and YFSETQ. Trimming cost V 0 bases and J 8 bases, with 9 bases left between them. The CDR3 has 12 amino acids. The CDR3 DNA reads TGCGCCAGCAGCTTGGTTGGCCATCAGCAGTACTTC. It codes for CASSLVGHQQYF.

This chain joins TRBV24-1 and TRBJ2-1, with TRBD1 identical over 10 bases. Germline-derived CDR1 and CDR2 are KGHDR and SFDVKD. This CDR3 has 15 amino acids. The V gene end was trimmed by 7 bases and the J gene end by 7 bases; junction bases not matched to a gene: 9. CDR3 in amino acids: CATSPGTGVGNEQFF. DNA for the CDR3: TGTGCCACCAGCCCCGGGACAGGGGTCGGGAATGAGCAGTTCTTC.

The chain joins TRBV2 to TRBJ2-3; TRBD2 aligns across 11 bases. The germline gives CDR1 SNHLY, CDR2 FYNNEI. With 6 bases clipped from V and 1 base from J, the junction kept 3 bases outside the gene matches. The CDR3 has 15 residues. This CDR3 reads CASRTSGTRTDTQYF. As DNA, the CDR3 is TGTGCCAGCAGGACTAGCGGGACGCGCACAGATACGCAGTATTTT.

The chain joins TRBV5-1 to TRBJ1-1, with a possible D match to TRBD1 (6 bases). Germline values: CDR1 SGHRS, CDR2 YFSETQ. The CDR3 has 12 amino acids. V dropped 6 bases and J dropped 3 bases, with 9 bases sitting between them. The CDR3 sequence is CASKGEYTEAFF. In nucleotides, the CDR3 is TGCGCCAGCAAGGGGGAGTACACTGAAGCTTTCTTT.

The chain couples TRBV12-5 to TRBJ2-1; 7 bases fit TRBD2. The CDR3 contains 17 residues. Germline CDR1 reads LGHNT; CDR2 reads FRNRAP. Trimming at V came to 3 bases and at J to 0 bases, leaving 8 bases not matched to a gene. This CDR3 reads CASGFYVGGPSYNEQFF. CDR3 DNA sequence: TGTGCTAGTGGTTTCTATGTGGGAGGGCCCTCCTACAATGAGCAGTTCTTC.

This clonotype was detected only a few times. The V call is TRBV4-3, the J call TRBJ2-7, with 11 nucleotides matching TRBD2. Germline V gives CDR1 LGHNA, CDR2 YSLEER. V dropped 5 bases and J dropped 3; count of bases not matched to a gene: 9. The CDR3 extends over 16 amino acids. CDR3 sequence (DNA): TGCGCCAGCAGCACCTCCGGGACTAGCGGAATCTACGAGCAGTACTTC. Amino acids: CASSTSGTSGIYEQYF.

The sample holds a few counts of this clonotype. This sequence joins TRBV18 and TRBJ1-1; tentatively, D is TRBD1 (6 bases). Germline-derived CDR1 and CDR2 are KGHSH and LQKENI. Deletions cut 0 bases from V and 0 bases from J, with 14 bases between. The CDR3 totals 17 residues. The CDR3 loop is CASSPPKTGTMNTEAFF. CDR3 coding DNA: TGTGCCAGCTCACCACCGAAGACAGGCACTATGAACACTGAAGCTTTCTTT.

This clonotype came up a few times. The chain joins TRBV5-1 to TRBJ2-1; D is ambiguous. The CDR3 loop spans 15 amino acids. Germline V gives CDR1 SGHRS, CDR2 YFSETQ. With 5 bases removed from V and 0 bases from J, the gap between germline ends came to 12 bases. Here the CDR3 DNA reads TGCGCCAGCAGTCCCGTACGGCGCTCCTACAATGAGCAGTTCTTC. This encodes CASSPVRRSYNEQFF.

This clonotype has more than one count but fewer than ten. The J gene is TRBJ2-1, the V gene TRBV29-1; D remains unclear. This CDR3 has 13 residues. Trimming took off 3 bases at V and 6 bases at J, with 12 bases between the two ends. The germline gives CDR1 SQVTM, CDR2 ANQGSEA. CDR3 in amino acids: CSVERSVGNEQFF. DNA for the CDR3: TGCAGCGTTGAGAGGTCAGTGGGCAATGAGCAGTTCTTC.

For this clonotype: An end of the junction does not agree with germline; a read error may underlie this. The chain combines TRBV6-1 with TRBJ2-1, with a possible D match to TRBD2 (6 bases). The germline V gene encodes CDR1 MNHNS and CDR2 SASEGT. This CDR3 contains 16 residues. CDR3 loop: CASSEAGTSGYNEQFF. CDR3 coding DNA: TGTGCCAGCAGCGAAGCCGGGACTTCTGGGTACAATGAGCAGTTCTTC.

This clonotype showed up just a few times. The chain is built from TRBV6-5 and TRBJ2-1; 9 bases agree with TRBD2. The germline CDR1 and CDR2 sequences are MNHEY and SVGAGI. The length of the CDR3 is 15 residues. Unmatched junction bases numbered 8, after V lost 3 bases and J lost 8 bases. The CDR3 here is CASSYYGGGVYEQFF. The CDR3 DNA reads TGTGCCAGCAGTTATTACGGCGGGGGGGTCTATGAGCAGTTCTTC.

This clonotype was observed a few times. V is TRBV7-2 and J is TRBJ2-2, with D perhaps being TRBD1 or TRBD2 (5 bases each). Germline V gives CDR1 SGHTA, CDR2 FQGNSA. This CDR3 has 16 amino acids. Deletions cut 5 bases from V and 6 bases from J, with 19 bases between. CDR3 loop: CASSTWAPGRAGELFF. Written as DNA, the CDR3 is TGTGCCAGCAGCACCTGGGCCCCGGGACGGGCCGGGGAGCTGTTTTTT.

This clonotype was seen more than once but under ten times. V gene TRBV5-5 combines with J gene TRBJ2-3, with 9 bases fitting TRBD1. The CDR3 is 16 amino acids. J gave up 1 base and V 0 bases, and 3 bases lay outside the gene matches. Germline V gene lookup returns CDR1 SGHKS and CDR2 YYEKEE (reference sequence). Here the CDR3 DNA reads TGTGCCAGCAGCTTGGGGACAGGGGCTCGCACAGATACGCAGTATTTT. This gives the protein CASSLGTGARTDTQYF. Full variable domain (rest looked up from reference TRBV5-5 and TRBJ2-3): DAGVTQSPTHLIKTRGQQVTLRCSPISGHKSVSWYQQVLGQGPQFIFQYYEKEERGRGNFPDRFSARQFPNYSSELNVNALLLGDSALYLCASSLGTGARTDTQYFGPGTRLTVL.

This clonotype has a handful of counts. The V call is TRBV20-1, the J call TRBJ2-3; D perhaps matches TRBD1 (5 bases). There are 13 residues in the CDR3. Germline CDR1 DFQATT, CDR2 SNEGSKA (reference sequence). V shed 6 bases and J shed 2 bases, with 12 bases lying between them. The DNA for the CDR3 is TGCAGTGCGGTCGCAGGGCCCACAGATACGCAGTATTTT. This encodes CSAVAGPTDTQYF.

The V gene is TRBV2, the J gene TRBJ2-3; the D gene is possibly TRBD2 (6 bases). Trimming shortened V by 7 bases and J by 3 bases, and 11 bases separated the two germline ends. CDR1 and CDR2 (germline): SNHLY, FYNNEI. The length of the CDR3 is 13 residues. The chain's CDR3 is CASTWDLTDTQYF. Here the CDR3 DNA reads TGTGCCAGCACTTGGGACTTAACAGATACGCAGTATTTT.

The J gene is TRBJ2-3, the V gene TRBV24-1; a possible D gene is TRBD1 (5 bases). Between the trimmed V and J ends, which lost 4 bases and 1 base, there was a span of 17 bases. This CDR3 has 17 amino acids. Per germline, CDR1 KGHDR and CDR2 SFDVKD. The CDR3 DNA reads TGTGCCACCAGTGACCGCACCCCAGGGCCGGGCACAGATACGCAGTATTTT. It translates to CATSDRTPGPGTDTQYF.